Listed below are T cell receptor beta chains from one sample, sequenced in a study of vaccination and CD4 T cells after COVID-19. No antigen has been identified for these receptors. One entry per CDR3 protein, called by TCRdb with MiXCR from the PCR reads. The sample contains more than 12,000 distinct CDR3 sequences, approximately 48% of which appear only once. Input material: CD4+ T cells from blood, cultured in vitro. The receptors here all came from a human donor who had recovered from COVID-19. CDR3s include the opening cysteine and the closing phenylalanine or tryptophan. A D gene is named only where the DNA matches it firmly. Clone size is stated in some rows and not others, as once, few, many or a class when expanded.

V gene,clone size,D gene,J gene,CDR3 DNA,CDR3 protein
TRBV27,once,.,TRBJ2-3,TGTGCCAGCAGGCCACACAAACGGGGGCTCGGCGCAGATACGCAGTATTTT,CASRPHKRGLGADTQYF
TRBV7-9,.,.,TRBJ2-7,TGTGCCAGCAGCTTGGGCGGGGATCAGCAGTACTTC,CASSLGGDQQYF
TRBV4-2,.,.,TRBJ1-6,TGTGCCAGCAGCCAAGATATAGCATCACCCCTCCACTTT,CASSQDIASPLHF
TRBV19,.,.,TRBJ2-2,TGTGCCAGTAGTATAGCGGAGTCCACCGGGGAGCTGTTTTTT,CASSIAESTGELFF
TRBV6-2/TRBV6-3,.,.,TRBJ1-4,TGTGCCAGCAGATACACAGGGTCGGAGGAAAAACTGTTTTTT,CASRYTGSEEKLFF
TRBV2,.,TRBD1,TRBJ1-1,TGTGCCAGCCGGGACAGGGGGAATACTGAAGCTTTCTTT,CASRDRGNTEAFF
TRBV7-7,once,.,TRBJ2-2,TGTGCCAGCAGCTTAGCCCCGACCGGGGAGCTGTTTTTT,CASSLAPTGELFF
TRBV11-2,.,TRBD1,TRBJ1-2,TGTGCCAGCAGCGCCTGGACAGGGAGGAATGGCTACACCTTC,CASSAWTGRNGYTF
TRBV6-2/TRBV6-3,few,TRBD1,TRBJ2-4,TGTGCCAGCAGTTACGCGGGCAGGGGGAATAACATTCAGTACTTC,CASSYAGRGNNIQYF
TRBV27,.,.,TRBJ2-4,TGCAACCGACCTTTAAACATTCAGTACTTC,CNRPLNIQYF
TRBV6-1,.,TRBD1,TRBJ1-2,TGTGCCAGCAGTGAAGGGACAGGGGGCCCCTATGGCTACACCTTC,CASSEGTGGPYGYTF
TRBV6-1,.,TRBD2,TRBJ2-1,TGTGCCAGCACCCGACTAGCGGGGGGAGGGTACAATGAGCAGTTCTTC,CASTRLAGGGYNEQFF
TRBV7-2,.,TRBD1,TRBJ2-2,TGTGCCAGCAGCTTAACCCTTCCGGGACAGACGAACACCGGGGAGCTGTTTTTT,CASSLTLPGQTNTGELFF
TRBV6-1,.,.,TRBJ1-3,TGTGCCAGCAGCCACAATCGCCAGGGGACGGGAAACACCATATATTTT,CASSHNRQGTGNTIYF
TRBV7-9,once,.,TRBJ1-2,TGTGCCAGCAGCTTAGACCCCGTTAGGGGCTACACCTTC,CASSLDPVRGYTF
TRBV10-1,.,TRBD2,TRBJ2-1,TGCGCCAGCAGTGTCCCGGGACTAGCGGGAGGGCGTAATGAGCAGTTCTTC,CASSVPGLAGGRNEQFF
TRBV19,.,TRBD1,TRBJ2-4,TGTGCCAGTAGTACGGACAGGGCCCTAGCCAAAAACATTCAGTACTTC,CASSTDRALAKNIQYF
TRBV6-5,.,.,TRBJ2-3,TGTGCCAGCAGTTACAGGCGAAGCACAGATACGCAGTATTTT,CASSYRRSTDTQYF
TRBV18,.,TRBD1,TRBJ1-2,TGTGCCAGCTCACCAGTGGGACAGGGAGAAGTTGGCTACACCTTC,CASSPVGQGEVGYTF
TRBV19,few,.,TRBJ1-5,TGTGCCAGTAGTATAGCGGGCGGACGCAATCAGCCCCAGCATTTT,CASSIAGGRNQPQHF
TRBV20-1,.,.,TRBJ2-5,TGCAGTGGGTGGGACAAAGAGACCCAGTACTTC,CSGWDKETQYF
TRBV9,.,.,TRBJ2-3,TGTGCCAGCAGCGAAAGAGTAGCAACAGATACGCAGTATTTT,CASSERVATDTQYF
TRBV6-5,.,TRBD1,TRBJ2-7,TGTGCCAGCAGTTTCCCCGGGACAGGGGGCTCCTACGAGCAGTACTTC,CASSFPGTGGSYEQYF
TRBV27,.,TRBD1,TRBJ1-6,TGTGCCAGCAGTTTAGGAGGACCAGGGGGATATTCACCCCTCCACTTT,CASSLGGPGGYSPLHF
TRBV7-8,few,TRBD1,TRBJ1-1,TGTGCCAGCAGCTCACAGGGGGCGACTGAAGCTTTCTTT,CASSSQGATEAFF
TRBV15,.,TRBD2,TRBJ2-7,TGTGCCACCAGCAGGGGGATTCTGACTAGCGGGAGTTACGAGCAGTACTTC,CATSRGILTSGSYEQYF
TRBV5-8,large,.,TRBJ2-1,TGTGCCAGCAGGACGTACCCAGCGGCTCGCTACAATGAGCAGTTCTTC,CASRTYPAARYNEQFF
TRBV7-9,.,TRBD1,TRBJ2-7,TGTGCCTCCGCGTCAGGGGGTCATAGCTCCTACGAGCAGTACTTC,CASASGGHSSYEQYF
TRBV6-1,few,.,TRBJ1-2,TGTGCCAGCAGACTCAAATCGACGTATGGCTACACCTTC,CASRLKSTYGYTF
TRBV2,.,.,TRBJ1-4,TGTGCCAGCAGTGCGGAACTCGGTGAAAAACTGTTTTTT,CASSAELGEKLFF
TRBV10-3,few,.,TRBJ1-6,TGTGCCATCAGTGAGTCAAGGCCGGGTCGGTCACCCCTCCACTTT,CAISESRPGRSPLHF
TRBV25-1,.,TRBD1,TRBJ1-2,TGTGCCAGCAGTGACCAAGGAGGGACAGGGAATATCTATGGCTACACCTTC,CASSDQGGTGNIYGYTF
TRBV29-1,large,.,TRBJ1-2,TGCAGCGTTACCTCGTCCCCCGGAGAGCGCTATGGCTACACCTTC,CSVTSSPGERYGYTF
TRBV24-1,large,.,TRBJ2-1,TGTGCCACCAGTGCGAGGGACATCCCCTACAATGAGCAGTTCTTC,CATSARDIPYNEQFF
TRBV27,few,TRBD1,TRBJ1-5,TGTGCCAGCAGTTCCGGACAGGGGTTTCAGCCCCAGCATTTT,CASSSGQGFQPQHF